Presented here are 19 T cell receptor beta chains from one specimen sequenced in a study of lymphopenia after photon versus proton radiotherapy (dated by TCRdb to 2018 to 2020). To prepare the library, the immunoSEQ multiplex PCR assay was applied. TCRdb holds this immuneACCESS table with in-frame rearrangements only. Some clones are missing; in checked studies, unresolved V genes explain under half, and the rest has no known cause. Within this sample are 70,000 or so clones, with more than 75% of them counted one time only. The leading ten clones occupy roughly 3% of the sample. The input for sequencing was peripheral blood, taken from a patient treated with photon-based radiotherapy. The receptors stem from a woman aged 70-85 years with pancreatic cancer.

This chain uses TRBV5-8 with TRBJ1-1; possible D gene TRBD1, 6 bases. The CDR3 spans 15 residues. The V and J ends lost 1 base and 11 bases respectively, with 21 bases between them. Per germline, CDR1 SGHTS and CDR2 YDEGEE. CDR3 amino acids: CASSLPGAAVVEAFF. The DNA of the CDR3 is TGTGCCAGCAGCTTGCCAGGGGCCGCGGTCGTGGAGGCTTTCTTT.

The V gene is TRBV7-2, the J gene TRBJ2-1; D uncertain. V was clipped by 5 bases and J by 9 bases, with 8 bases between them. The germline V gene encodes CDR1 SGHTA and CDR2 FQGNSA. The CDR3 consists of 11 residues. In DNA form, the CDR3 reads TGTGCCAGCAGCATCCAGATTGAGCAGTTCTTC. Protein product: CASSIQIEQFF.

The V gene is TRBV19, the J gene TRBJ1-2; 10 bases are shared with TRBD1. CDR3 length equals 14 residues. Germline lookup yields CDR1 LNHDA and CDR2 SQIVND (reference sequence). The junction had 8 bases not matched to a gene; V was cut back by 5 bases and J by 8 bases. The CDR3 is CASSLVGTGEGYTF. The CDR3, as DNA: TGTGCCAGTAGTCTCGTAGGGACAGGGGAAGGCTACACCTTC.

The J gene is TRBJ1-1, the V gene TRBV28; D is perhaps TRBD1 (5 bases). Germline V gives CDR1 MDHEN, CDR2 SYDVKM. Trimming pared 2 bases from V and 1 base from J, leaving 8 bases between. This CDR3 is 14 amino acids long. Here the CDR3 reads CASSLPGQNTEAFF. CDR3 coding DNA: TGTGCCAGCAGTTTACCGGGGCAGAACACTGAAGCTTTCTTT.

This clone came up once. This chain uses TRBV28 with TRBJ2-6; tentatively, D is TRBD2 (5 bases). Germline lookup yields CDR1 MDHEN and CDR2 SYDVKM. V was shortened by 8 bases and J by 0 bases, with 5 bases between the two germline ends. The CDR3 consists of 13 residues. CDR3 nucleotide sequence: TGTGCCAGCGGACTCTCTGGGGCCAACGTCCTGACTTTC. Protein: CASGLSGANVLTF.

This chain uses TRBV6-5 with TRBJ2-1; a weak D match, TRBD2 (5 bases). The germline gives CDR1 MNHEY, CDR2 SVGAGI. V was trimmed by 0 bases and J by 14 bases, leaving 17 bases between them. The CDR3 contains 14 residues. CDR3 nucleotides: TGTGCCAGCAGTTACTCGAGTAGTGGCGGGTTGAAGTTCTTC. It encodes CASSYSSSGGLKFF.

The chain is built from TRBV28 and TRBJ1-2; D is perhaps TRBD1 (5 bases). CDR1 and CDR2 (germline): MDHEN, SYDVKM. The germline V and J ends were trimmed by 1 base and 4 bases, with 10 bases remaining between them. CDR3 length: 14 residues. For the CDR3, the DNA is TGTGCCAGCAGTTTATTCGAGGGGCGCTATGGCTACACCTTC. This translates into CASSLFEGRYGYTF.

This rearrangement joins TRBV6-1 to TRBJ2-5; possible D gene TRBD2, 6 bases. The CDR3 has 14 residues. V gave up 1 base and J gave up 7 bases, with 13 bases separating them. Germline CDR1 MNHNS, CDR2 SASEGT. CDR3 region: CASSEGSGVPTQYF. CDR3 DNA: TGTGCCAGCAGTGAAGGTTCGGGAGTTCCGACCCAGTACTTC.

This chain joins TRBV30 and TRBJ1-3; unclear D gene. Trimming removed 3 bases from V and 4 bases from J, with 7 bases in between. The CDR3 is made up of 12 amino acids. Germline V CDR1 and CDR2: GTSNPN, SVGIG (reference sequence). CDR3 sequence (DNA): TGTGCCTGGAGCGCAAACGGAAACACCATATATTTT. Translation gives CAWSANGNTIYF.

This clone was picked up one time. V usage is TRBV9 and J usage is TRBJ2-7; D assignment may be TRBD1 or TRBD2 (5 bases each). The CDR3 runs to 16 residues. Germline V gives CDR1 SGDLS, CDR2 YYNGEE. Trimming removed 0 bases from V and 2 bases from J, with 15 bases in between. The CDR3 spells CASSVGGRLSTYEQYF. CDR3 nucleotides: TGTGCCAGCAGCGTAGGGGGACGGCTAAGTACCTACGAGCAGTACTTC. Based on the CDR3 plus reference TRBV9 and TRBJ2-7, the full variable domain is DSGVTQTPKHLITATGQRVTLRCSPRSGDLSVYWYQQSLDQGLQFLIQYYNGEERAKGNILERFSAQQFPDLHSELNLSSLELGDSALYFCASSVGGRLSTYEQYFGPGTRLTVT.

The CDR3 DNA is TGTGCCAGCAGCCGAGGCGGCGGGAGGGCCCCAGATACGCAGTATTTT. This translates into CASSRGGGRAPDTQYF. The genes are TRBV7-3 and TRBJ2-3; TRBD2 matches 9 bases. Germline lookup yields CDR1 SGHTA and CDR2 FQGTGA. This CDR3 has 16 residues. Trimming at V came to 5 bases and at J to 4 bases, leaving 10 bases not matched to a gene.

This rearrangement joins TRBV7-2 to TRBJ2-2, with 15 bases lining up with TRBD2. The V gene end was trimmed by 5 bases and the J gene end by 0 bases; junction bases not matched to a gene: 7. The CDR3 is 19 amino acids. Germline CDR1 reads SGHTA; CDR2 reads FQGNSA. The CDR3 DNA reads as TGTGCCAGCAGCCGTACTGGACTAGCGGGAGGGCCGAACACCGGGGAGCTGTTTTTT. Protein: CASSRTGLAGGPNTGELFF.

The gene calls are TRBV5-1 and TRBJ1-4; D call uncertain. Trimming shortened V by 7 bases and J by 8 bases, and 18 bases separated the two germline ends. This CDR3 has 14 residues. Germline V gives CDR1 SGHRS, CDR2 YFSETQ. CDR3 in DNA: TGCGCCAGCGCGAGGGAGGACTTGAGCGAAAAACTGTTTTTT. As protein: CASAREDLSEKLFF.

The chain has TRBV7-9 and TRBJ2-1, with D possibly matching TRBD2 (6 bases). This CDR3 has 13 residues. CDR1 is SEHNR, CDR2 FQNEAQ, per germline (reference sequence). V was clipped by 5 bases and J by 7 bases, with 12 bases between them. In nucleotides, the CDR3 is TGTGCCAGCAGCCCCCGAGGAGGGAATGAGCAGTTCTTC. It encodes CASSPRGGNEQFF.

The V gene is TRBV18, the J gene TRBJ2-3; 7 bases are a match to TRBD1. This CDR3 is 13 amino acids long. Germline V gives CDR1 KGHSH, CDR2 LQKENI. The J segment lost 6 bases and the V segment lost 4 bases, leaving 4 bases of the junction unmatched. The CDR3 sequence is CASSLQGRDTQYF. CDR3 in DNA: TGTGCCAGCTCACTACAGGGGCGGGATACGCAGTATTTT.

This clone was observed once. The chain has TRBV2 and TRBJ2-3, with 8 nucleotides matching TRBD2. Germline V gives CDR1 SNHLY, CDR2 FYNNEI. The CDR3 covers 15 residues. Trimming cost V 6 bases and J 0 bases; bases outside gene matches: 5. CDR3 sequence (DNA): TGTGCCAGCAGCTTACTAGCGGAAAGCACAGATACGCAGTATTTT. Translation gives CASSLLAESTDTQYF.

The V and J genes are TRBV29-1 and TRBJ1-4; no definite D call. Germline V gene data show CDR1 as SQVTM and CDR2 as ANQGSEA. There are 13 residues in the CDR3. Trimming cost V 4 bases and J 4 bases, with 10 bases left between them. The CDR3 nucleotides are TGCAGCGTTGGGGCAGGATTTAATGAAAAACTGTTTTTT. Protein product: CSVGAGFNEKLFF.

V is TRBV7-2 and J is TRBJ1-2; the match to TRBD1 covers 8 bases. From germline, CDR1 is SGHTA and CDR2 FQGNSA. This CDR3 contains 13 residues. V dropped 4 bases and J dropped 2; count of bases not matched to a gene: 0. The CDR3 DNA sequence: TGTGCCAGCAGCTGGGACAGGAACTATGGCTACACCTTC. Residues: CASSWDRNYGYTF.

V and J are TRBV19 and TRBJ1-5; 7 nucleotides line up with TRBD1. V shed 4 bases, J shed 9 bases, and the junction held 6 bases outside the gene matches. The CDR3 spans 13 residues. Germline CDR1 reads LNHDA; CDR2 reads SQIVND (reference sequence). CDR3 sequence: CASSTKSGGPQHF. The CDR3 region has the DNA TGTGCCAGTAGTACTAAATCAGGGGGGCCCCAGCATTTT.